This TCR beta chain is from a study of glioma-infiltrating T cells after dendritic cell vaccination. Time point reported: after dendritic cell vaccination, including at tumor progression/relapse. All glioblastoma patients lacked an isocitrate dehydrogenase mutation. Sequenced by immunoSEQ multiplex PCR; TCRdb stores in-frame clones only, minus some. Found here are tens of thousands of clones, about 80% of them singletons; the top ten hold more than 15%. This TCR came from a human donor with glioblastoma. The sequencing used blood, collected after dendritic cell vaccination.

This CDR3 is CASSTSRQGINTEAFF. CDR3 DNA: TGTGCCAGTAGTACCTCGCGACAGGGTATAAACACTGAAGCTTTCTTT. The genes are TRBV19 and TRBJ1-1; TRBD1 matches at 7 bases. The germline V gene encodes CDR1 LNHDA and CDR2 SQIVND (reference sequence). V dropped 4 bases and J dropped 2; count of bases not matched to a gene: 10. The CDR3 extends over 16 amino acids.